The clone carrying this T cell receptor beta chain was counted a few times. Antigen unknown. This sample was taken from a study of cytomegalovirus exposure and HLA in healthy donors. Overall study findings and caveats: A previous analysis found most TCR beta V segments productive roughly 87% or roughly 30% of the time.

60 Vbeta and 13 Jbeta primers were used in PCR. Sequencing used immunoSEQ multiplex PCR; TCRdb keeps in-frame clones, though not all of them. The sample contains 90,000 to 120,000 clones, about 84% of which appear only once. With V trimmed by 6 bases and J by 7 bases, 9 bases remained unmatched. Germline values: CDR1 SNHLY, CDR2 FYNNEI. The length of the CDR3 is 14 residues. The TCR comes from a man under 40 in good health and CMV-seronegative. Sequenced input: PBMCs. The V gene is TRBV2, the J gene TRBJ1-2; 9 positions match TRBD1. Here the CDR3 DNA reads TGTGCCAGCAGCGAGGGACAGGGCTTAGCTGGCTACACCTTC. This gives the protein CASSEGQGLAGYTF.